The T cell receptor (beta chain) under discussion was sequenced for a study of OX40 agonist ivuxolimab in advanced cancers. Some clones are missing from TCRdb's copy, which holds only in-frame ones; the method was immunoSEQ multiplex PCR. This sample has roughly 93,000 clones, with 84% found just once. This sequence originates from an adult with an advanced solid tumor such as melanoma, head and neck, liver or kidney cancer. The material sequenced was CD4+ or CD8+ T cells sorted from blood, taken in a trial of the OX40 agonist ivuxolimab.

The CDR3 spells CASSGSSYEQYF. The CDR3, as DNA: TGTGCCAGCAGTGGTAGCTCCTACGAGCAGTACTTC. V gene TRBV2 combines with J gene TRBJ2-7; D call uncertain. This CDR3 is 12 amino acids long. Germline V gene data show CDR1 as SNHLY and CDR2 as FYNNEI. The ends were cut back, 4 bases at V and 0 bases at J, with 4 bases in the middle.